This TCR beta chain was profiled in a study of T cells in Graves' hyperthyroidism and ophthalmopathy. This CDR3 region has 16 residues. From germline, CDR1 is MNHNS and CDR2 SASEGT. Trimming removed 5 bases at V and 1 base at J, with 16 bases between. Findings and limits, study-wide: Ophthalmopathy, as predicted by the model, came a median 6.5 months after the prediction.

The cohort's ophthalmopathy patients, a group with duration under 3 months, had a Clinical Activity Score of at least 3 and a NOSPECS grade of at least 4. Each diagnosis drew on symptoms, thyroxine, TRAb, thyroid ultrasound and orbital computed tomography findings. RNA transcripts gave rise to amplified TCR beta CDR3 regions. Researchers ran a first-round RT-PCR on the TCR CDR3 using the HTBI primer set. TCRdb used MiXCR to reprocess the multiplex PCR reads, holding one entry per CDR3 protein. This sample has about 300,000 distinct CDR3 sequences, with roughly 19% found just once. Only a few counts were recorded for this clonotype. Its antigen is unidentified.

The specimen was blood. This clonotype was sampled from a man aged 45-60 years with Graves' ophthalmopathy. The chain is built from TRBV6-1 and TRBJ2-3; D unclear. CDR3 protein: CASSPGFGSGTDTQYF. The CDR3 region has the DNA TGTGCCAGCAGTCCCGGTTTTGGCTCGGGCACAGATACGCAGTATTTT.